Detailed here is one T cell receptor (beta chain). Its target is not known. These data belong to a study of shared clonotypes between healthy human individuals. At the level of the study: Three plates each covered CD4 naive and memory; CD8 naive two, CD8 memory one. Points from the study as a whole: The rarefaction results pointed to incomplete sorted-subset sequencing despite large depth.

All of the donors resided in Nashville, Tennessee, and each was a Caucasian adult. This CDR3 region has 13 residues. J gave up 7 bases and V 4 bases, and 1 base lay outside the gene matches. Germline lookup yields CDR1 ENHRY and CDR2 SYGVKD. Deep-level settings were used for running the assay. Using immunoSEQ multiplex PCR, the repertoire was profiled, and TCRdb retains in-frame clones only, with some absent. The repertoire includes about 730,000 clones, approximately 72% of them detected once, and approximately 1.7% sits in the top ten. V gene TRBV10-3 combines with J gene TRBJ1-4, with 9 bases fitting TRBD1. The receptor was isolated from a woman aged 25 to 45 in good health. Sequencing was carried out using memory CD4+ T cells sorted from blood. Subset denoted: CD45RA-negative fraction. The CDR3 region is CAISVDRGEKLFF. The CDR3 coding sequence is TGTGCCATCAGTGTGGACAGGGGTGAAAAACTGTTTTTT.